This T cell receptor beta chain was identified during a study of blood T cell repertoires in COVID-19. Study context: The United States, Italy and Spain supplied acute and convalescent COVID-19 samples. PBMCs, B-cell-depleted T cells, or T cells provided the cDNA or gDNA that made up the material.

Authors' analysis steps: Nucleated cell counts were estimated from reference gene primer amplification. Here immunoSEQ multiplex PCR was the method, and the copy in TCRdb shows in-frame clones only, minus some. The V and J calls and the clone size are those of that table, but D and trimming were determined from the DNA. This repertoire shows about 79,000 clones, 80% to 90% found once; its top ten account for over 11%. CDR1 and CDR2 from the germline V gene are MNHNY and SVGAGI (reference sequence). The CDR3 extends over 16 amino acids. V shed 2 bases, J shed 4 bases, and the junction held 8 bases outside the gene matches.

This rearrangement joins TRBV6-6 to TRBJ2-1; 7 nucleotides line up with TRBD1. The source of this sequence is a man in his sixties or seventies with active or convalescent COVID-19. Source material: peripheral blood. The CDR3 loop is CASSYGGTDQYNEQFF. Written as DNA, the CDR3 is TGTGCCAGCAGTTACGGTGGGACAGATCAATACAATGAGCAGTTCTTC.